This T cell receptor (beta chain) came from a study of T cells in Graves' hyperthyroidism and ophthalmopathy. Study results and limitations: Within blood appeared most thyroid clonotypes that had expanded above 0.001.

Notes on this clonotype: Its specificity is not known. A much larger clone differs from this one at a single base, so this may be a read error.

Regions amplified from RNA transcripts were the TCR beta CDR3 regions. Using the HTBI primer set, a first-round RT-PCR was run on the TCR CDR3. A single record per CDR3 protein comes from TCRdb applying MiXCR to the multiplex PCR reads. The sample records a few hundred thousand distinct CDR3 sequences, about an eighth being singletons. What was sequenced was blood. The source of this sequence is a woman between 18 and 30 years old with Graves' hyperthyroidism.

The chain's CDR3 is CASSPNGGVRSHYRYTF. CDR3 in DNA: TGTGCCAGCAGCCCAAATGGAGGGGTACGGTCCCACTATCGCTACACCTTC. The chain uses TRBV7-3 and TRBJ1-2; maybe TRBD1 (5 bases). CDR1 SGHTA and CDR2 FQGTGA come from the germline V gene. The CDR3 consists of 17 residues.